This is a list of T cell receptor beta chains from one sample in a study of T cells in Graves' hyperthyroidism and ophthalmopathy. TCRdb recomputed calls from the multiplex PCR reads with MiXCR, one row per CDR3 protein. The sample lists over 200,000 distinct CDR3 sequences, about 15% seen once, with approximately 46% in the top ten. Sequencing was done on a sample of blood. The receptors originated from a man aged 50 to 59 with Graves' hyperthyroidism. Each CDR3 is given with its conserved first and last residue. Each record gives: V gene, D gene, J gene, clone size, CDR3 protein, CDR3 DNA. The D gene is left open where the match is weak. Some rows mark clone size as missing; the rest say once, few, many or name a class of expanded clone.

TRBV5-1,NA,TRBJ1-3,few,CASRGTTSSGNTIYF,TGCGCCAGCAGAGGGACAACGAGCTCTGGAAACACCATATATTTT
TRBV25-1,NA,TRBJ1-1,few,CASRSRGGEAFF,TGTGCCAGCCGTTCGAGGGGCGGGGAAGCTTTCTTT
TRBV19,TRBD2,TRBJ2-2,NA,CASRGLAESTGELFF,TGTGCCAGTAGGGGACTAGCGGAAAGCACCGGGGAGCTGTTTTTT
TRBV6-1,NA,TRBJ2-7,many,CASSRMWRVQSYEQYF,TGTGCCAGCAGTAGAATGTGGAGGGTTCAATCCTACGAGCAGTACTTC
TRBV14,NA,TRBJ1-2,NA,CASSQGRGQNYGYTF,TGTGCCAGCAGCCAAGGGCGAGGACAGAACTATGGCTACACCTTC
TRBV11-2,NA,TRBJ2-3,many,CASSFSSNTDTQYF,TGTGCCAGCAGCTTTTCGAGTAACACAGATACGCAGTATTTT
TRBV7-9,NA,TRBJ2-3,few,CASSHGISTDTQYF,TGTGCCAGCAGCCACGGGATTAGCACAGATACGCAGTATTTT
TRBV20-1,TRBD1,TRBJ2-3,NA,CSAWDRGGGADTQYF,TGCAGTGCTTGGGACAGGGGGGGCGGCGCAGATACGCAGTATTTT
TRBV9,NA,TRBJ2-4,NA,CASSPQGTGGDIQYF,TGTGCCAGCAGCCCCCAGGGGACGGGTGGTGACATTCAGTACTTC
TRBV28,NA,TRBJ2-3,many,CASTLLSTDTQYF,TGTGCCAGCACCCTCCTCAGCACAGATACGCAGTATTTT
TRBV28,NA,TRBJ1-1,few,CASSSAAVLTDYNTEAFF,TGTGCCAGCAGTTCGGCGGCGGTCCTGACAGACTACAACACTGAAGCTTTCTTT
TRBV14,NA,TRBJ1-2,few,CASSQVEQGRYTF,TGTGCCAGCAGCCAAGTGGAACAGGGTCGCTACACCTTC
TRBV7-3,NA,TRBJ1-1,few,CASVPGGGTEAFF,TGTGCCAGCGTCCCCGGGGGAGGCACTGAAGCTTTCTTT
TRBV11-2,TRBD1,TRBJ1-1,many,CASSLTGQVKAFF,TGTGCCAGCAGCCTAACCGGACAGGTTAAAGCTTTCTTT
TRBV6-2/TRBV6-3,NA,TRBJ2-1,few,CASSPSWKRHEQFF,TGTGCCAGCAGCCCATCCTGGAAGAGGCATGAGCAGTTCTTC
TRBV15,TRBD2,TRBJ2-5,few,CATSRGTSGKVETQYF,TGTGCCACCAGCAGAGGGACTAGCGGGAAGGTTGAGACCCAGTACTTC
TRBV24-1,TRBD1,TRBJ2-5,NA,CATSDHRGGETQYF,TGTGCCACCAGTGATCACAGGGGTGGGGAGACCCAGTACTTC
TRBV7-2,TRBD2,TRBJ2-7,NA,CASSLEWEGQYF,TGTGCCAGCAGCTTAGAGTGGGAGGGGCAGTACTTC
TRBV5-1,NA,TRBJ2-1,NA,CASSLEGPLWDEQFF,TGCGCCAGCAGCTTGGAGGGGCCTTTGTGGGATGAGCAGTTCTTC
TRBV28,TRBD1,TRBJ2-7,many,CASSPTGEEQYF,TGTGCCAGCAGTCCCACAGGGGAGGAGCAGTACTTC
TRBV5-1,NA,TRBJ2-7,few,CASSSDGALVYEQYF,TGCGCCAGCAGCTCCGACGGCGCTTTAGTCTACGAGCAGTACTTC